Each of the 16 T cell receptor beta chains below was sequenced from the same sample in a study of human T cells and chemical hapten exposure. TCRdb ran MiXCR on the RACE reads and lists one entry per CDR3 protein. Of a few hundred thousand distinct CDR3 sequences listed, roughly 6% were seen once; the top ten hold 4.5% to 6%. Noted time point: patch test 2, 6 weeks after DPC sensitization. The treatment is: therapeutic diphenylcyclopropenone sensitization with weekly scalp DPC. This specimen consisted of whole blood, obtained in connection with sensitization to the hapten diphenylcyclopropenone (DPC). All receptors come from a woman aged 18 to 35 with alopecia areata. Some clones in this sample may be carry-over from other donors' samples.

This clonotype was counted many times. This chain joins TRBV6-5 and TRBJ1-1; unclear D gene. The CDR3 spans 17 residues. Germline lookup yields CDR1 MNHEY and CDR2 SVGAGI. Trimming pared 5 bases from V and 1 base from J, leaving 20 bases between. DNA for the CDR3: TGTGCCAGCAGTGGTGGCAGCACAACAATTCAGAACACTGAAGCTTTCTTT. Its protein product is CASSGGSTTIQNTEAFF.

There are many counts of this clonotype. This chain joins TRBV15 and TRBJ1-2; D not resolved. The V end lost 0 bases, the J end lost 8 bases, and 7 bases lay between the germline ends. Germline values: CDR1 LNHNV, CDR2 YYDKDF (reference sequence). The length of the CDR3 is 12 residues. The CDR3 sequence is CATSRDGGGYTF. CDR3 sequence (DNA): TGTGCCACCAGCAGAGATGGCGGAGGCTACACCTTC.

This clonotype came up a few times. The chain uses TRBV28 and TRBJ2-7; D is possibly TRBD1 (6 bases). The germline CDR1 and CDR2 sequences are MDHEN and SYDVKM. Trimming took 3 bases from V and 0 from J, leaving 21 bases between them. This CDR3 has 18 residues. The CDR3 loop reads CASSFPVRQVRLSYEQYF. The CDR3, as DNA: TGTGCCAGCAGTTTCCCGGTCCGACAGGTCCGGCTCTCCTACGAGCAGTACTTC.

This clonotype was observed at least ten times. The chain carries TRBV29-1 and TRBJ2-4; 7 bases line up with TRBD1. V trimming: 1 base; J trimming: 5 bases; junction bases outside the gene matches: 8. Per germline, CDR1 SQVTM and CDR2 ANQGSEA. The CDR3 extends over 15 amino acids. The CDR3, as DNA: TGCAGCGTTGAAGGGTTACCAGGACAGGAAAACATTCAGTACTTC. Translation: CSVEGLPGQENIQYF.

This clonotype appeared a few times. The J gene is TRBJ1-1, the V gene TRBV6-5; 7 bases align to TRBD1. The germline V gene encodes CDR1 MNHEY and CDR2 SVGAGI. V was clipped by 2 bases and J by 2 bases; unmatched bases: 5. There are 15 residues in the CDR3. The CDR3 coding sequence is TGTGCCAGCAGTTACCGGGGACAGCGTAACACTGAAGCTTTCTTT. Its protein is CASSYRGQRNTEAFF.

This clonotype was recorded at least ten times. V is TRBV20-1 and J is TRBJ1-2; D is undetermined. CDR3 length: 12 amino acids. CDR1 is DFQATT and CDR2 is SNEGSKA in the germline V gene (reference sequence). The V end was cut by 3 bases, the J end by 4 bases, with 9 bases between. CDR3 protein: CSASRVSYGYTF. CDR3 in DNA: TGCAGTGCTAGTAGGGTATCCTATGGCTACACCTTC.

CDR3 region: CSVDVGGLHNEQFF. The CDR3 DNA reads as TGCAGCGTTGATGTTGGTGGACTTCACAATGAGCAGTTCTTC. The gene calls are TRBV29-1 and TRBJ2-1; a possible D gene is TRBD2 (5 bases). The CDR3 is 14 amino acids. Between the trimmed V and J ends, which lost 3 bases and 5 bases, there was a span of 14 bases. The germline V gene has CDR1 SQVTM and CDR2 ANQGSEA.

The table lists this clonotype with a few counts. V gene TRBV6-2 or TRBV6-3 combines with J gene TRBJ2-1; D not certain. V lost 2 bases and J 13 bases, leaving 12 bases between the germline ends. The CDR3 extends over 12 amino acids. Germline V gives CDR1 MNHEY, CDR2 SVGEGT. The CDR3 loop is CASSYIRSAQFF. Here the CDR3 DNA reads TGTGCCAGCAGTTACATACGGTCGGCCCAGTTCTTC.

This sequence joins TRBV4-2 and TRBJ1-5; D unclear. Trimming shortened V by 0 bases and J by 0 bases, and 9 bases separated the two germline ends. This CDR3 contains 16 residues. Germline CDR1 is LGHNA and CDR2 is YNFKEQ. The chain's CDR3 is CASSQDAGYSNQPQHF. The CDR3 DNA is TGTGCCAGCAGCCAAGATGCCGGATATAGCAATCAGCCCCAGCATTTT.

The chain recombines TRBV12-3 or TRBV12-4 with TRBJ2-3; the D is unclear. This CDR3 region has 14 residues. The ends were cut back, 7 bases at V and 1 base at J, with 12 bases in the middle. This CDR3 is CASTSARGTDTQYF. CDR3 DNA sequence: TGTGCCAGCACCTCGGCCCGGGGCACAGATACGCAGTATTTT.

This clonotype appeared many times. V gene TRBV3-1 combines with J gene TRBJ1-1, with 9 bases aligning to TRBD1. V dropped 0 bases and J dropped 3; count of bases not matched to a gene: 5. This CDR3 has 16 residues. Germline CDR1 is LGHDT and CDR2 is YNNKEL (reference sequence). The CDR3 spells CASSQETRDRDTEAFF. The DNA of the CDR3 is TGTGCCAGCAGCCAAGAGACAAGGGACAGGGACACTGAAGCTTTCTTT.

V gene TRBV5-5 combines with J gene TRBJ2-3; 9 bases fit TRBD2. After removal of 0 bases from V and 7 bases from J, the junction contained 15 bases not matched to a gene. The CDR3 consists of 18 residues. Germline-derived CDR1 and CDR2 are SGHKS and YYEKEE (reference sequence). CDR3 residues: CASSLEATGAGGGNTQYF. DNA for the CDR3: TGTGCCAGCAGCTTGGAGGCCACGGGAGCGGGGGGTGGCAATACGCAGTATTTT.

The rearrangement links TRBV4-3 to TRBJ1-2; D not resolved. This CDR3 spans 16 amino acids. Trimming took off 1 base at V and 0 bases at J, with 12 bases between the two ends. The germline V gene has CDR1 LGHNA and CDR2 YSLEER. This CDR3 reads CASSQVADGTNYGYTF. The CDR3 DNA reads TGCGCCAGCAGCCAAGTAGCGGACGGAACTAACTATGGCTACACCTTC.

This clonotype has a count of ten or more. This CDR3 is CASSQAGVTTTDTQYF. Here the CDR3 DNA reads TGCGCCAGCAGCCAGGCGGGGGTGACGACCACAGATACGCAGTATTTT. The rearrangement joins TRBV4-3 to TRBJ2-3, with 7 bases fitting TRBD2. Germline V CDR1 and CDR2: LGHNA, YSLEER. V dropped 3 bases and J dropped 2; count of bases not matched to a gene: 8. The CDR3 consists of 16 residues.

The chain carries TRBV7-9 and TRBJ2-7, with 11 bases fitting TRBD1. The germline V gene has CDR1 SEHNR and CDR2 FQNEAQ (reference sequence). This CDR3 is built from 19 residues. The V gene end was trimmed by 2 bases and the J gene end by 3 bases; junction bases not matched to a gene: 15. The CDR3 DNA sequence: TGTGCCAGCAGCTTAACGGGGAGAACTACGGGACAGGGGGTCTACGAGCAGTACTTC. It translates to CASSLTGRTTGQGVYEQYF. The variable domain in full, completed from reference TRBV7-9 and TRBJ2-7, reads DTGVSQNPRHKITKRGQNVTFRCDPISEHNRLYWYRQTLGQGPEFLTYFQNEAQLEKSRLLSDRFSAERPKGSFSTLEIQRTEQGDSAMYLCASSLTGRTTGQGVYEQYFGPGTRLTVT.

The chain recombines TRBV29-1 with TRBJ1-1; no definite D call. The length of the CDR3 is 10 residues. The V end lost 4 bases, the J end lost 4 bases, and 4 bases lay between the germline ends. The germline V gene has CDR1 SQVTM and CDR2 ANQGSEA. In nucleotides, the CDR3 is TGCAGCGTTGTAAGCACTGAAGCTTTCTTT. Protein: CSVVSTEAFF.